This TCR beta chain was profiled in a study of control samples from healthy donors and cancer patients. Trimming took 0 bases from V and 0 from J; bases not matched to a gene: 9. CDR3 length: 18 residues. The germline CDR1 and CDR2 sequences are SGHRS and YFSETQ. Using immunoSEQ multiplex PCR, the repertoire was profiled, and TCRdb retains in-frame clones only, with some absent. The table has about 94,000 clones, less than 95% seen once. Material: blood. This sequence originates from a woman aged 18-29 years in good health. The chain has TRBV5-1 and TRBJ1-5; 7 bases are a match to TRBD1. This CDR3 is CASSLGLTGVTSNQPQHF. The CDR3 DNA reads TGCGCCAGCAGCTTGGGGCTCACAGGGGTTACTAGCAATCAGCCCCAGCATTTT.